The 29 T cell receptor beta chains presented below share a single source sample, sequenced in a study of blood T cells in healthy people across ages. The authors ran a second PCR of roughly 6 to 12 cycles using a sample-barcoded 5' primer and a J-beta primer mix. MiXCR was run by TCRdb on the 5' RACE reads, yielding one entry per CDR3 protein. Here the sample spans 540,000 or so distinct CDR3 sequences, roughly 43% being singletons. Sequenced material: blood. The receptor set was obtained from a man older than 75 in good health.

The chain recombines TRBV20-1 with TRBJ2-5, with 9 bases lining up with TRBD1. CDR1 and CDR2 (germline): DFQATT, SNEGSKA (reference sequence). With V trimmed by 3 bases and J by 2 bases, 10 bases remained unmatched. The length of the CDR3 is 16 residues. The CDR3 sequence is CSARSPDRGGQETQYF. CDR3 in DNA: TGCAGTGCTAGGTCTCCGGACAGGGGAGGTCAAGAGACCCAGTACTTC.

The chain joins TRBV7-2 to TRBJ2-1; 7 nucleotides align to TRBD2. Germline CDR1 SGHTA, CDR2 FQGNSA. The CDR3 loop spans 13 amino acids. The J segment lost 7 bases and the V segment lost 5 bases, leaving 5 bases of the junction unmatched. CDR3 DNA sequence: TGTGCCAGCAGCCCAGGACTAGGGAATGAGCAGTTCTTC. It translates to CASSPGLGNEQFF.

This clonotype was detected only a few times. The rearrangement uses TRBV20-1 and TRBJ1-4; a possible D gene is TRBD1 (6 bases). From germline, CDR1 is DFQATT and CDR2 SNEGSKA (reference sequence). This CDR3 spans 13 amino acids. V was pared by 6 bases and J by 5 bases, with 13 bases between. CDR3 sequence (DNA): TGCAGTGCCACAGGGTCGGTAAATGAAAAACTGTTTTTT. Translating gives CSATGSVNEKLFF.

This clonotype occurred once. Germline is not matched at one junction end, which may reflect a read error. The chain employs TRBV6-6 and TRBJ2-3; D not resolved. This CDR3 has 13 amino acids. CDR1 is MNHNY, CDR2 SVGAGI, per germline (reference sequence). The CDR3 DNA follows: TGTGCCAACAGCCCCGCCTACACAGATGCGCAGTATTTT. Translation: CANSPAYTDAQYF.

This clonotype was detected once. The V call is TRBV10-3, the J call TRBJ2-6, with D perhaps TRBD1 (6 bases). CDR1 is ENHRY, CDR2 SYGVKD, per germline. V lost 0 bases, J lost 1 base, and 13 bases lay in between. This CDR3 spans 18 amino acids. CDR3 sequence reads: CAISESGQPRSGANVLTF. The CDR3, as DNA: TGTGCCATCAGTGAGTCAGGACAGCCCAGATCTGGGGCCAACGTCCTGACTTTC.

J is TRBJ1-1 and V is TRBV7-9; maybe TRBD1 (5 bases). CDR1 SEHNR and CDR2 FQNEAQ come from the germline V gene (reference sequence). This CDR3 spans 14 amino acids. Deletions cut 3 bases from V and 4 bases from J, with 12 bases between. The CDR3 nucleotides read TGTGCCAGCAGCTTTTGGGGCACAAGCACTGAAGCTTTCTTT. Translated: CASSFWGTSTEAFF.

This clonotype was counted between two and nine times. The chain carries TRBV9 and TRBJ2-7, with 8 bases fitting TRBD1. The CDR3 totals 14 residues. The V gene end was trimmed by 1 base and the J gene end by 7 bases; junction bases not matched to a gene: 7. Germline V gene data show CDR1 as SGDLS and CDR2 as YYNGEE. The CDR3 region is CASSVWQGAGEQYF. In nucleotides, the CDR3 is TGTGCCAGCAGCGTATGGCAGGGGGCAGGAGAGCAGTACTTC.

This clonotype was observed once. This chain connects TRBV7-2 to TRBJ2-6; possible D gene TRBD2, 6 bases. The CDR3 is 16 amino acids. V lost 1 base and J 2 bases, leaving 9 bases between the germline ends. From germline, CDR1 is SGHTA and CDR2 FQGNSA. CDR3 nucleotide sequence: TGTGCCAGCAGCTTAGATCCGGGGGCTGGGGCCAACGTCCTGACTTTC. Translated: CASSLDPGAGANVLTF.

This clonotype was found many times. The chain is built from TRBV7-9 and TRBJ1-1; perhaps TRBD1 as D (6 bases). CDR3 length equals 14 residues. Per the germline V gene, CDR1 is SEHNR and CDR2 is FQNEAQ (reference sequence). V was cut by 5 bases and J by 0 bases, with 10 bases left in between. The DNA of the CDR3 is TGTGCCAGCAGCCCGCAGGGGCTGAACACTGAAGCTTTCTTT. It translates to CASSPQGLNTEAFF.

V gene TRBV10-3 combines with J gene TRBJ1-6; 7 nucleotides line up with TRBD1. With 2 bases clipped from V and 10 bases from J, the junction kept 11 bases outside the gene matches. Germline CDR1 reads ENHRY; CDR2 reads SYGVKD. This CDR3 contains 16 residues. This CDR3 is CAISESLTGTSSPLHF. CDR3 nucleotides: TGTGCCATCAGTGAGAGTTTGACAGGGACAAGCTCACCCCTCCACTTT.

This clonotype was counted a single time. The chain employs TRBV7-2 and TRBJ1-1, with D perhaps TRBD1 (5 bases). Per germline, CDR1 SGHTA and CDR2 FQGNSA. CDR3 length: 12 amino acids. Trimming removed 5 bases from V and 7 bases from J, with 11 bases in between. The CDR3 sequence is CASSRGVGEAFF. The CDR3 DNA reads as TGTGCCAGCAGCCGGGGGGTGGGTGAAGCTTTCTTT.

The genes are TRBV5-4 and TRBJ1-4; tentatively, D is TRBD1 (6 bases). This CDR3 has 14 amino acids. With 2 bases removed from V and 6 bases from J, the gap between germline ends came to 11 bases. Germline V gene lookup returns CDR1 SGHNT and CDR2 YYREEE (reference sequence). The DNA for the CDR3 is TGTGCCAGCAGCTTAGGGGGATCTCATGAAAAACTGTTTTTT. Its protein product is CASSLGGSHEKLFF.

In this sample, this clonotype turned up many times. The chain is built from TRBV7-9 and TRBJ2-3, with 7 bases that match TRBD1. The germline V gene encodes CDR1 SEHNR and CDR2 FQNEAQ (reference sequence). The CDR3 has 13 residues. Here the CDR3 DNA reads TGTGTCGCACCAGGGGGAAACACAGATACGCAGTATTTT. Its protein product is CVAPGGNTDTQYF.

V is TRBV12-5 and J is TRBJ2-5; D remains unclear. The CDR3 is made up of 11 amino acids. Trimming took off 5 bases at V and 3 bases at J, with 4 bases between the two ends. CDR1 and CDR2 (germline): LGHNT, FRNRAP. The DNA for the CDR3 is TGTGCTAGTGGTATGGAAGAGACCCAGTACTTC. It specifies CASGMEETQYF.

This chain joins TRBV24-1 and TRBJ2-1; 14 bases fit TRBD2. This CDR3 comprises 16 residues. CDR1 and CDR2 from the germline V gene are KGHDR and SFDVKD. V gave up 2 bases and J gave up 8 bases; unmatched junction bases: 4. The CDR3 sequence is CATSDWTSGRTYEQFF. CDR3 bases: TGTGCCACCAGTGATTGGACTAGCGGGAGGACGTATGAGCAGTTCTTC.

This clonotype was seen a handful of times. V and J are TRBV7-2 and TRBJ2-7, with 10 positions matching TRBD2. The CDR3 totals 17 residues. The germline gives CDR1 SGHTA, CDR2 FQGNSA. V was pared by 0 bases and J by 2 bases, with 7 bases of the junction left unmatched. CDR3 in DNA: TGTGCCAGCAGCTTAGCGCTCACTAGCGGGGTTACCTACGAGCAGTACTTC. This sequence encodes CASSLALTSGVTYEQYF.

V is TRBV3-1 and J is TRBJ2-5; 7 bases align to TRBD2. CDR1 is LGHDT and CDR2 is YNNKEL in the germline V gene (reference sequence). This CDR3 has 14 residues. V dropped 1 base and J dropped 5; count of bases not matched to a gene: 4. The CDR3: CASSQGTSRETQYF. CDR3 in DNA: TGTGCCAGCAGCCAAGGGACTAGTAGGGAGACCCAGTACTTC.

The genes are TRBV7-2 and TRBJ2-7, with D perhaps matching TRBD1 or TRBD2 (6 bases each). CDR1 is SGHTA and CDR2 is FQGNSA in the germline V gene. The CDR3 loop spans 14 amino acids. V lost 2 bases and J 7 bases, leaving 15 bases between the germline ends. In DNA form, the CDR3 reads TGTGCCAGCAGCTTATCACAGGGACTCTGGGAGCAGTACTTC. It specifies CASSLSQGLWEQYF. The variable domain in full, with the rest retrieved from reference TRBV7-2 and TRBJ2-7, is GAGVSQSPSNKVTEKGKDVELRCDPISGHTALYWYRQSLGQGLEFLIYFQGNSAPDKSGLPSDRFSAERTGGSVSTLTIQRTQQEDSAVYLCASSLSQGLWEQYFGPGTRLTVT.

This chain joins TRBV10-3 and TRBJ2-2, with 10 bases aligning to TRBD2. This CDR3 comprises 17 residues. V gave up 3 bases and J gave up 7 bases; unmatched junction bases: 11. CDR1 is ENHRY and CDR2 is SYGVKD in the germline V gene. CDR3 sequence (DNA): TGTGCCATCAGTGAAAAAAGGACTAGCGGTTCGTTCGGGGAGCTGTTTTTT. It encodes CAISEKRTSGSFGELFF.

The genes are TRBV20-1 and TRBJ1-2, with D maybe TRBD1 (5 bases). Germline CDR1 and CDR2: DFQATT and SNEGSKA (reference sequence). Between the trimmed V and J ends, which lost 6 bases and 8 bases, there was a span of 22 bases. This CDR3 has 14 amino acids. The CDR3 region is CSAPRPGTTIGYTF. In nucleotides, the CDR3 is TGCAGTGCCCCCCGCCCCGGGACCACCATCGGCTACACCTTC.

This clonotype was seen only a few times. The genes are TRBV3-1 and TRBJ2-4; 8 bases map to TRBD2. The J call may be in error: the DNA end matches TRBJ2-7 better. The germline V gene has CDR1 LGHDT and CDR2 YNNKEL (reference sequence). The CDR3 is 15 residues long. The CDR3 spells CASSWLRGVGSEQYF. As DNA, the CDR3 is TGTGCCAGCAGCTGGCTGCGGGGGGTAGGGTCCGAGCAGTACTTC.

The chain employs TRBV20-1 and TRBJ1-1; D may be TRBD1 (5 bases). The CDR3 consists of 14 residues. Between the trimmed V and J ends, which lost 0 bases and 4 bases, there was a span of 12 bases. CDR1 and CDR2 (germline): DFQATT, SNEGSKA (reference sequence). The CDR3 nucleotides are TGCAGTGCTAGAGATTCTGGGGGGGGCACTGAAGCTTTCTTT. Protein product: CSARDSGGGTEAFF.

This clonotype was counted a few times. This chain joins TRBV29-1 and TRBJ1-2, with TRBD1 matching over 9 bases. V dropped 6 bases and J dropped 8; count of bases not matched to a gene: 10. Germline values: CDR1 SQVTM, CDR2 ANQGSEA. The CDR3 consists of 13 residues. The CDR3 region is CSVGDRVGSGYTF. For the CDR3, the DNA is TGCAGCGTGGGGGACAGGGTTGGGAGCGGCTACACCTTC.

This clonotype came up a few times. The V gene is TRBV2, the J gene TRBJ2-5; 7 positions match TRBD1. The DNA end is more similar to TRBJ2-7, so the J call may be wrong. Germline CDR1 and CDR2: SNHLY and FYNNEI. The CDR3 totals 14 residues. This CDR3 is CASSETGERDEQYF. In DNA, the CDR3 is TGTGCCAGCAGTGAAACAGGGGAACGGGACGAGCAGTACTTC.

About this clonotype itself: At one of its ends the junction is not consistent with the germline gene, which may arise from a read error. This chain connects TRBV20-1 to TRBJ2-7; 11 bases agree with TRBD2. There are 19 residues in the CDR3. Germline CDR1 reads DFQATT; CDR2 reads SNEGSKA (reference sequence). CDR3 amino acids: CSVRGKRGELAGVSYEQYF. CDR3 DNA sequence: TGCAGTGTTAGAGGCAAGAGAGGGGAACTAGCGGGGGTATCCTACGAGCAGTACTTC.

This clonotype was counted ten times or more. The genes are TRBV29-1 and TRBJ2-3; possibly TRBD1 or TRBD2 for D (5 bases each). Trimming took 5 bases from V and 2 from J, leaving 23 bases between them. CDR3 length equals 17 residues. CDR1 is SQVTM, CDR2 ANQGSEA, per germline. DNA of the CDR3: TGCAGCGTTTCTAGCCCGAGGGGCAATCCGTTCACAGATACGCAGTATTTT. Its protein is CSVSSPRGNPFTDTQYF.

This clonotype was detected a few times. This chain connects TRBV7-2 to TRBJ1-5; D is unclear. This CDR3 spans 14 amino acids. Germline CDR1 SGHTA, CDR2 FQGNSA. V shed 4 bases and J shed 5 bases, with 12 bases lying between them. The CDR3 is CASSSNLADQPQHF. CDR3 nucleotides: TGTGCCAGCAGCTCTAATCTGGCCGATCAGCCCCAGCATTTT.

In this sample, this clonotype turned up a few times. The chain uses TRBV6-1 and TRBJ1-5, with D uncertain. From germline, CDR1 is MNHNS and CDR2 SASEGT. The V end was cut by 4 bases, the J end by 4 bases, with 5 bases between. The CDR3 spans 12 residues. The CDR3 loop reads CASSVLNQPQHF. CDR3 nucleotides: TGTGCCAGCAGTGTCTTAAATCAGCCCCAGCATTTT.

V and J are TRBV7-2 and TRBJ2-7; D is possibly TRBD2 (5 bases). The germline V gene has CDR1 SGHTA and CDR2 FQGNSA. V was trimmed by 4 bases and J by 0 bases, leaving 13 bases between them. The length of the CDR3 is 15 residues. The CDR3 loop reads CASSYSAFSSYEQYF. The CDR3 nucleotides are TGTGCCAGCAGCTATAGCGCCTTTAGCTCCTACGAGCAGTACTTC.